The clone carrying this T cell receptor (beta chain) was recorded a few times. The study used a library that attached unique molecular identifiers to individual cDNA molecules. TCRdb used MiXCR to reprocess the RACE reads, holding one entry per CDR3 protein. The table includes some 400,000 distinct CDR3 sequences, more than 4.5% detected once. This sample stems from a study of human T cells and chemical hapten exposure. Study overall: 2% DPC applied to a roughly 2 cm by roughly 2 cm arm area sensitized donors.

Described time point: patch test 1, 2 weeks after DPC sensitization. The treatment is: therapeutic diphenylcyclopropenone sensitization with weekly scalp DPC. Trimming removed 2 bases at V and 1 base at J, with 9 bases between. The germline gives CDR1 MNHEY, CDR2 SVGEGT. This CDR3 is 16 amino acids long. The sequences come from whole blood, collected in connection with sensitization to the hapten diphenylcyclopropenone (DPC). This chain connects TRBV6-2 or TRBV6-3 to TRBJ2-6; D unresolved. This TCR derives from a woman in her fifties or sixties with alopecia areata. Some clones in this sample may be carry-over from other donors' samples. The CDR3 DNA sequence: TGTGCCAGCAGTTACGCCCTTGGATCTGGGGCCAACGTCCTGACTTTC. It specifies CASSYALGSGANVLTF.